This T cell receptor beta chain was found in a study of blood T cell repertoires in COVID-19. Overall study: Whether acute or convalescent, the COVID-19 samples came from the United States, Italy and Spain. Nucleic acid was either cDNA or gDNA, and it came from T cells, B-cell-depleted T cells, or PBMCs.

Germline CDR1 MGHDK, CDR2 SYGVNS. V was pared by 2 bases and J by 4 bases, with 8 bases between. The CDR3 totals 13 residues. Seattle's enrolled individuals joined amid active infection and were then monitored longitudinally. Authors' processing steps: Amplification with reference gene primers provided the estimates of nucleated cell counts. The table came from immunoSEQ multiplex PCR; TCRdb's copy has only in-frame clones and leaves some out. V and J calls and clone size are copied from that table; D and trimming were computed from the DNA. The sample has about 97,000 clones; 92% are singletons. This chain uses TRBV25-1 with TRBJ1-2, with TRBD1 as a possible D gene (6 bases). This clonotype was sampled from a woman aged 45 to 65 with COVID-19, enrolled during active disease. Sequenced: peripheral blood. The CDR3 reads CASSERGGYGYTF. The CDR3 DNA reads TGTGCCAGCAGTGAAAGAGGGGGCTATGGCTACACCTTC.